Sequencing of this T cell receptor beta chain was carried out in a study of low-dose radiotherapy and immunotherapy resistance in tumors (dated by TCRdb to between 2022 and 2023). Broadly, across the study: In Cohort 1, each fraction delivered 0.5 Gy every 2 weeks, and the prescribed total PTV dose was 6.5 Gy. Every two weeks, patients got intravenous cyclophosphamide at 200 mg/m2, given one day ahead of each radiation and immunotherapy administration. Nivolumab and ipilimumab were both given intravenously, with nivolumab at a 240 mg flat dose every two weeks and ipilimumab at 1 mg/kg every six weeks. Eight patients were included in the translational analysis: three from the first dose cohort and the first five from the second dose cohort. Trial participants were not randomized into treatment groups. In Cohort 2, 1 Gy per fraction was delivered every two weeks, for a total of 13 Gy over 26 weeks. Patients took aspirin 300 mg orally once daily for four cycles, starting on cycle 1 day 1.

The intended sense of this specimen's time point label: before trial treatment. Donors were enrolled in RACIN, a single-arm phase I dose-escalation trial in which nivolumab, ipilimumab, aspirin, low-dose cyclophosphamide and low-dose radiotherapy were combined. Patients with advanced, TIL-negative solid tumors were considered eligible. In this sample, this clonotype turned up many times. The antigen this receptor binds is unknown. No much larger clone is present one base from it, and per-base qualities are unavailable. TCRdb lists the instrument as Illumina HiSeq 2500. First-strand cDNA was synthesized with Superscript III and a set of TRAV- and TRBV-specific primers, covering both TCRalpha and TCRbeta chains. TCRs were amplified for about 20 PCR cycles with Phusion, using a constant-region primer paired with the adapter attached to the V primers. The MessageAmp II aRNA Amplification Kit was used to amplify the isolated mRNA, with in vitro transcription run for approximately 15 hours at 37 degrees C. mRNA for TCR sequencing was isolated with the Dynabeads mRNA DIRECT Purification Kit. Indexed Illumina adapters were added in a second Phusion PCR of 25 to 30 cycles, after which AMPure XP beads were used to purify the products. Concerning the study's data processing: Custom Perl scripts pooled TCR sequences encoding the same protein, removed out-of-frame sequences and computed each clonotype's abundance. TCR sequences supported by only a single read were excluded from analysis. Shannon entropy, Gini index, clonality, richness, and the frequency of TCRs shared between repertoires were included as repertoire metrics. TCRdb ran its own pipeline on the public reads, namely fastp trimming at Q25 and MiXCR clone calling, and kept in-frame beta chains. A single entry per CDR3 protein holds the most common genes and DNA from its merged rows. Clone size and V and J calls follow TCRdb, not the original study. The sample data list about 39,000 distinct CDR3 sequences, and roughly a third of these were observed just once. The ten largest clones represent less than 4% of the sample.

This TCR came from a male donor with gallbladder cancer. The source was PBMCs, collected before treatment.

CDR3 protein: CASSVKGETQYF. Read as DNA, the sequence is TGCGCCAGCAGCGTGAAAGGAGAGACCCAGTACTTC. The sequence is built from TRBV5-1 and TRBJ2-5, with the D gene too uncertain to name. Between the V and J ends, shortened by 4 bases and 4 bases respectively, the junction contains 8 bases. The CDR3 goes from the cysteine to the phenylalanine over 12 residues. CDR3 DNA only is kept here, 36 bases in frame from base 1. CDR1 is given as SGHRS and CDR2 as YFSETQ, both from the germline V gene.